The 17 T cell receptor beta chains in this list originate from one sample, sequenced in a study of cytomegalovirus exposure and HLA in healthy donors. Assay: immunoSEQ multiplex PCR; the TCRdb copy retains only in-frame clones and omits some. The sample shows 200,000 to 250,000 clones, approximately 87% of them seen only once. The material sequenced was PBMCs. Receptors originate from a man aged 18 to 29 in good health and CMV-seronegative.

CDR3 sequence: CAGGRGNTGELFF. The CDR3 DNA sequence: TGTGCCGGCGGACGGGGGAACACCGGGGAGCTGTTTTTT. The rearrangement joins TRBV27 to TRBJ2-2; TRBD2 is a possible D gene (5 bases). The CDR3 totals 13 residues. Germline CDR1 and CDR2: MNHEY and SMNVEV (reference sequence). Trimming took 11 bases from V and 1 from J, leaving 11 bases between them.

The chain links TRBV2 to TRBJ1-5, with D maybe TRBD1 (6 bases). The V and J ends lost 3 bases and 4 bases respectively, with 7 bases between them. CDR1 is SNHLY and CDR2 is FYNNEI in the germline V gene. The length of the CDR3 is 13 residues. CDR3 coding DNA: TGTGCCAGCAGTGATAGGGGGAATCAGCCCCAGCATTTT. It yields the protein CASSDRGNQPQHF.

The chain has TRBV20-1 and TRBJ2-7, with a weak D call TRBD2 (6 bases). Germline V gene sequence: CDR1 DFQATT, CDR2 SNEGSKA (reference sequence). This CDR3 has 11 amino acids. Trimming took 7 bases from V and 3 from J, leaving 10 bases between them. The CDR3 nucleotides read TGCAGTGGGGCAGCGGGCTACGAGCAGTACTTC. Its protein product is CSGAAGYEQYF.

This clone was counted a few times. The chain joins TRBV28 to TRBJ1-6; 10 nucleotides line up with TRBD1. The CDR3 spans 15 residues. J lost 9 bases, V lost 5 bases, and 7 bases had no gene match. Germline-derived CDR1 and CDR2 are MDHEN and SYDVKM. The CDR3 region is CASSGLGQGTSPLHF. DNA of the CDR3: TGTGCCAGCAGTGGGCTGGGACAGGGGACTTCACCCCTCCACTTT.

This chain joins TRBV6-1 and TRBJ1-5, with TRBD1 identical over 8 bases. Germline assignment: CDR1 MNHNS and CDR2 SASEGT. CDR3 size: 14 residues. With V trimmed by 11 bases and J by 6 bases, 12 bases remained unmatched. The CDR3: CAVQQGVQGQPQHF. CDR3 coding DNA: TGTGCCGTCCAACAGGGGGTCCAGGGTCAGCCCCAGCATTTT.

The V and J genes are TRBV7-9 and TRBJ2-2, with 7 bases that match TRBD2. V was clipped by 7 bases and J by 0 bases; unmatched bases: 5. The CDR3 length is 15 residues. The germline V gene has CDR1 SEHNR and CDR2 FQNEAQ (reference sequence). DNA for the CDR3: TGTGCCAGCACCACTAGCGAGACGAACACCGGGGAGCTGTTTTTT. This gives the protein CASTTSETNTGELFF.

The chain joins TRBV7-2 to TRBJ2-1; 9 bases fit TRBD2. V was clipped by 7 bases and J by 3 bases; unmatched bases: 13. The CDR3 is 17 residues long. Germline V gives CDR1 SGHTA, CDR2 FQGNSA. The CDR3 region has the DNA TGTGCCAGCACCCCTACGGCGGGACTAGCTAGCTACAATGAGCAGTTCTTC. Encoded protein: CASTPTAGLASYNEQFF.

This clone occurred once. This rearrangement joins TRBV27 to TRBJ2-7; 8 bases are shared with TRBD1. The CDR3 sequence is 15 residues long. CDR1 is MNHEY and CDR2 is SMNVEV in the germline V gene (reference sequence). V gave up 5 bases and J gave up 3 bases; unmatched junction bases: 9. CDR3 bases: TGTGCCAGCAGTGTAAAGCAGGGGGCGCGCTACGAGCAGTACTTC. It codes for CASSVKQGARYEQYF.

J is TRBJ1-3 and V is TRBV5-1, with D tentatively TRBD1 (6 bases). Trimming took off 4 bases at V and 4 bases at J, with 9 bases between the two ends. The CDR3 has 13 residues. Germline V gives CDR1 SGHRS, CDR2 YFSETQ. The CDR3 coding sequence is TGCGCCAGCAGCGTAGGACAGGGAAACACCATATATTTT. Translated: CASSVGQGNTIYF.

The chain carries TRBV4-1 and TRBJ2-7; D is perhaps TRBD2 (6 bases). The CDR3 contains 15 residues. V was trimmed by 4 bases and J by 5 bases, leaving 18 bases between them. Germline V CDR1 and CDR2: MGHRA, YSYEKL. CDR3 region: CASSPRTTLNHEQYF. CDR3 bases: TGCGCCAGCAGCCCCCGGACTACTCTCAACCACGAGCAGTACTTC.

The J gene is TRBJ1-1, the V gene TRBV30, with D perhaps matching TRBD1 (5 bases). Germline CDR1 reads GTSNPN; CDR2 reads SVGIG (reference sequence). CDR3 size: 13 residues. The V and J ends lost 2 bases and 0 bases respectively, with 7 bases between them. CDR3 residues: CAWSTGLNTEAFF. CDR3 in DNA: TGTGCCTGGAGTACAGGTTTGAACACTGAAGCTTTCTTT.

V and J are TRBV7-8 and TRBJ1-1; D is perhaps TRBD1 (6 bases). V was pared by 4 bases and J by 7 bases, with 16 bases between. Germline V gene data show CDR1 as SGHVS and CDR2 as FQNEAQ. There are 14 residues in the CDR3. The CDR3 coding sequence is TGTGCCAGCAGCTGGGCAGGGACAACTTATGAAGCTTTCTTT. Amino acid sequence: CASSWAGTTYEAFF.

The chain carries TRBV28 and TRBJ1-4; 7 bases line up with TRBD1. The CDR3 sequence is 15 residues long. Germline assignment: CDR1 MDHEN and CDR2 SYDVKM. The V gene end was trimmed by 6 bases and the J gene end by 11 bases; junction bases not matched to a gene: 15. This chain's CDR3 is CASSNIDREDKKLFF. The CDR3 bases are TGTGCCAGCAGCAACATCGACAGGGAGGATAAGAAACTGTTTTTT.

The gene calls are TRBV6-5 and TRBJ2-3, with D unresolved. The V gene's germline CDR1 is MNHEY and CDR2 SVGAGI. The CDR3 runs 11 residues. The CDR3 sequence: CATRGPDTQYF. The CDR3 nucleotides are TGTGCTACCAGAGGTCCAGATACGCAGTATTTT.

The chain joins TRBV4-2 to TRBJ2-3; 8 positions agree with TRBD2. This CDR3 is 15 amino acids long. The junction had 2 bases not matched to a gene; V was cut back by 1 base and J by 2 bases. The germline CDR1 and CDR2 sequences are LGHNA and YNFKEQ. The CDR3 nucleotides read TGTGCCAGCAGCCAAGCTAGCGGGTACACAGATACGCAGTATTTT. Protein product: CASSQASGYTDTQYF.

This clone was found once. This sample also contains other DNA sequences that code for the same CDR3. The CDR3 DNA reads as TGTGCCAGCAGCCCCGGGACTAGCGGGAATTACAATGAGCAGTTCTTC. This translates into CASSPGTSGNYNEQFF. The gene calls are TRBV27 and TRBJ2-1; 13 bases line up with TRBD2. CDR1 MNHEY and CDR2 SMNVEV come from the germline V gene (reference sequence). CDR3 length: 16 amino acids. V lost 6 bases and J lost 4; bases outside the gene matches: 6.

The gene calls are TRBV6-5 and TRBJ2-3; 10 bases map to TRBD1. After removal of 0 bases from V and 3 bases from J, the junction contained 3 bases not matched to a gene. The CDR3 is made up of 16 amino acids. Germline assignment: CDR1 MNHEY and CDR2 SVGAGI. This CDR3 is CASSYSGTGVTDTQYF. In DNA form, the CDR3 reads TGTGCCAGCAGTTACTCCGGGACAGGGGTTACAGATACGCAGTATTTT.